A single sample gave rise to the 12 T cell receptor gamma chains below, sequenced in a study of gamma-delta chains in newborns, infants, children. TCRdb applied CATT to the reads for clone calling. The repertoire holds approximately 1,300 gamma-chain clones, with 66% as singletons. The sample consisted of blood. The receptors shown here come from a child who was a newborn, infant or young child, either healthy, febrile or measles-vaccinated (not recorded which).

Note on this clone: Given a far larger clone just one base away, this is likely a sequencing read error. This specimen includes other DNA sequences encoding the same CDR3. The CDR3 here is CALWEEQELGKKIKVF. In nucleotides, the CDR3 is TGTGCCTTGTGGGAGGAGCAAGAGTTGGGCAAAAAAATCAAGGTATTT. The rearrangement joins TRGV9 to TRGJP. No J gene was available from TCRdb, and it was assigned here by a germline match of the DNA. CDR3 size: 16 residues. With V trimmed by 2 bases and J by 3 bases, 1 base remained unmatched. CDR1 is GITISATS and CDR2 is ISYDGTV in the germline V gene (reference sequence).

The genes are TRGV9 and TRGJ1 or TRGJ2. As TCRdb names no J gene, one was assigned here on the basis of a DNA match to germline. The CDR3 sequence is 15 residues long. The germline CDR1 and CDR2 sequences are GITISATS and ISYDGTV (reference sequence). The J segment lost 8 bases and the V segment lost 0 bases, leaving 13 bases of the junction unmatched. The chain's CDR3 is CALWEVLAQGNKKLF. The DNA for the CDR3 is TGTGCCTTGTGGGAGGTGCTAGCCCAGGGAAATAAGAAACTCTTT.

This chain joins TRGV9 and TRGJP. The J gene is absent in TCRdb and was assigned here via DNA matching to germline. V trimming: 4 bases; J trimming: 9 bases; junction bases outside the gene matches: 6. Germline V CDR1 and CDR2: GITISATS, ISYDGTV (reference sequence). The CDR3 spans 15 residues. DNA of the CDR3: TGTGCCTTGTGGGATGGAGGGTTGGGCAAAAAAATCAAGGTATTT. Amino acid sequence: CALWDGGLGKKIKVF.

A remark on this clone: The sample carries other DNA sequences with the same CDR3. The chain's CDR3 is CATWDGPGYYKKLF. The DNA of the CDR3 is TGTGCCACCTGGGACGGGCCCGGGTATTATAAGAAACTCTTT. The chain recombines TRGV2 with TRGJ1 or TRGJ2. The J gene comes from matching the DNA to germline here; TCRdb lacks it. V lost 0 bases and J lost 4; bases outside the gene matches: 6. The CDR3 covers 14 residues. Germline V lookup: CDR1 EGSNGY, CDR2 YDSYNSKV.

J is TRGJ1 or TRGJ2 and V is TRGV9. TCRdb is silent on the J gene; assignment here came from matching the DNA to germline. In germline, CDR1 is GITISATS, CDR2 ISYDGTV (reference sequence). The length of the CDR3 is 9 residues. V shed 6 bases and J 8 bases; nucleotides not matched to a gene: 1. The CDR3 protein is CALWNKKLF. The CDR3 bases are TGTGCCTTGTGGAATAAGAAACTCTTT.

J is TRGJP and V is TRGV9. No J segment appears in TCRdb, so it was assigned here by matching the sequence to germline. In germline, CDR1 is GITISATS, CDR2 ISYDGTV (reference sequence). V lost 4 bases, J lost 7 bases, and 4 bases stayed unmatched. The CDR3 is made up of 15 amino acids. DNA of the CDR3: TGTGCCTTGTGGGATCTTGAGTTGGGCAAAAAAATCAAGGTATTT. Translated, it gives CALWDLELGKKIKVF.

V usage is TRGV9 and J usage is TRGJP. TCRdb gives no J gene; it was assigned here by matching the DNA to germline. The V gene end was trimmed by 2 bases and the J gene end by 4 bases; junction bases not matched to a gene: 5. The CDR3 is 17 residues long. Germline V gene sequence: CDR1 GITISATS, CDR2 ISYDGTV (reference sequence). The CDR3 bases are TGTGCCTTGTGGGAGGCCCGACAAGAGTTGGGCAAAAAAATCAAGGTATTT. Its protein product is CALWEARQELGKKIKVF.

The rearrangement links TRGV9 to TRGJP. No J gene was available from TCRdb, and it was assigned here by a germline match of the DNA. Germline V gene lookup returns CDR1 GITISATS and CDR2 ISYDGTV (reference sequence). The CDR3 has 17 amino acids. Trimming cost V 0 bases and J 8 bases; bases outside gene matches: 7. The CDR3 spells CALWEVLAQLGKKIKVF. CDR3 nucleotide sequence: TGTGCCTTGTGGGAGGTGCTGGCGCAGTTGGGCAAAAAAATCAAGGTATTT.

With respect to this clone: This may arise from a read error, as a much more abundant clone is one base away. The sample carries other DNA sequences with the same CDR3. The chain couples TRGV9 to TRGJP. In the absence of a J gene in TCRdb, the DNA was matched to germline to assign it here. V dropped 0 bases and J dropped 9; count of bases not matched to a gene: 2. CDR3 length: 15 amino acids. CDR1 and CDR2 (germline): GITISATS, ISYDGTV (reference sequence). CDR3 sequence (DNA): TGTGCCTTGTGGGAGGTGGTGTTGGGCAAAAAAATCAAGGTATTT. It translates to CALWEVVLGKKIKVF.

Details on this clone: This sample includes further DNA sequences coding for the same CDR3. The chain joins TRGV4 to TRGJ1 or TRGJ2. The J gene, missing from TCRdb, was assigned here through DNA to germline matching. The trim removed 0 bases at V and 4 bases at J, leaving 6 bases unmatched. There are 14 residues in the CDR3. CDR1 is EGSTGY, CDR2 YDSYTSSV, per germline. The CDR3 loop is CATWDGPGYYKKLF. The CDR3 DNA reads TGTGCCACCTGGGATGGGCCCGGATATTATAAGAAACTCTTT.

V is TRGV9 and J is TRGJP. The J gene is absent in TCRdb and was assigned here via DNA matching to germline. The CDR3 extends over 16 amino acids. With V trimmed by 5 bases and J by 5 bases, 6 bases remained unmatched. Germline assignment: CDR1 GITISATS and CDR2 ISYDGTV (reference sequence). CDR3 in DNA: TGTGCCTTGTGGGTACAAGAAGAGTTGGGCAAAAAAATCAAGGTATTT. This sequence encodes CALWVQEELGKKIKVF.

The CDR3 nucleotides read TGTGCCTTGTGGGAGGTGCTTGGAGTGTTGGGCAAAAAAATCAAGGTATTT. Encoded protein: CALWEVLGVLGKKIKVF. The genes are TRGV9 and TRGJP. The J gene, missing from TCRdb, was assigned here through DNA to germline matching. The CDR3 has 17 residues. CDR1 and CDR2 from the germline V gene are GITISATS and ISYDGTV (reference sequence). Trimming removed 0 bases from V and 9 bases from J; junction bases left unmatched: 8.